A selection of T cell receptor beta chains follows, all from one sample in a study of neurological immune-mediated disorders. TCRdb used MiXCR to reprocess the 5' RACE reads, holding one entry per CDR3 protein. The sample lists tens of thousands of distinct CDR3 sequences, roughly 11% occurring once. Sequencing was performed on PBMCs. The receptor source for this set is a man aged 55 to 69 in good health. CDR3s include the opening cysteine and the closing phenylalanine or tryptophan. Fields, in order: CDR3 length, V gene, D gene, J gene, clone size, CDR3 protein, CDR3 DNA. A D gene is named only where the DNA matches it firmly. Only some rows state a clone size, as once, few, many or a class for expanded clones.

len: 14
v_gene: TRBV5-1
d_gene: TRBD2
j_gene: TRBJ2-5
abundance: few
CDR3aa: CASSGGGTQETQYF
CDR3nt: TGCGCCAGCAGCGGCGGGGGGACTCAAGAGACCCAGTACTTC

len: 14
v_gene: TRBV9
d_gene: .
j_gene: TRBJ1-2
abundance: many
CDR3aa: CASSTLGAGNGYTF
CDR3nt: TGTGCCAGCAGCACCCTCGGGGCAGGGAATGGCTACACCTTC

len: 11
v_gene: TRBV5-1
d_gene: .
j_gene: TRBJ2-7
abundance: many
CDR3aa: CASSSQGRQYF
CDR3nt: TGCGCCAGCAGCTCACAGGGTAGGCAGTACTTC

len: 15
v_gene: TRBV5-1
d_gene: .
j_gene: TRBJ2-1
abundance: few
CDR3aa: CASSLVRGGNNEQFF
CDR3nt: TGCGCCAGCAGCTTGGTGAGGGGGGGAAACAATGAGCAGTTCTTC

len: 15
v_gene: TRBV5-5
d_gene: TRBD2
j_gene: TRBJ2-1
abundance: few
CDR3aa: CASVRGLGGMDEQFF
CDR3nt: TGTGCCAGCGTTCGGGGACTAGGGGGTATGGATGAGCAGTTCTTC

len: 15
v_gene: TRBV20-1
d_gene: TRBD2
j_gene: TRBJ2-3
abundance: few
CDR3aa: CSARGTSGRTDTQYF
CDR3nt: TGCAGTGCTCGCGGGACTAGCGGACGCACAGATACGCAGTATTTT

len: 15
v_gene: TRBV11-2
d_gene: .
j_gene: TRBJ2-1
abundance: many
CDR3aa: CASRFVGASYNEQFF
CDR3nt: TGTGCCAGCAGGTTCGTAGGGGCCTCCTACAATGAGCAGTTCTTC

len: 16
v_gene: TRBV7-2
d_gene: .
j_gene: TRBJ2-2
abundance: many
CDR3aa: CASNQKGGRVTGELFF
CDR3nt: TGTGCCAGCAACCAGAAAGGGGGGCGCGTCACCGGGGAGCTGTTTTTT

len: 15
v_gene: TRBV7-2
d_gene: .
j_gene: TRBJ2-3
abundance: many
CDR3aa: CASSFPGRSTDTQYF
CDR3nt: TGTGCCAGCAGCTTTCCCGGGCGTAGCACAGATACGCAGTATTTT

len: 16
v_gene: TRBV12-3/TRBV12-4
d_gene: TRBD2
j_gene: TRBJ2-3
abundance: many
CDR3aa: CASSRTSGGAGDTQYF
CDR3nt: TGTGCCAGCAGTCGGACTAGCGGGGGGGCCGGAGATACGCAGTATTTT

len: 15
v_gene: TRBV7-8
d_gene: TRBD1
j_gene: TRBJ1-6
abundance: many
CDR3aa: CASSPTGTGNSPLHF
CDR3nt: TGTGCCAGCAGCCCGACCGGGACAGGGAATTCACCCCTCCACTTT

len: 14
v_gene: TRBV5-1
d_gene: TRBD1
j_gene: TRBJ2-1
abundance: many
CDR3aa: CASCRTGGRNEQFF
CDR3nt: TGCGCCAGCTGTCGGACAGGGGGCCGCAATGAGCAGTTCTTC

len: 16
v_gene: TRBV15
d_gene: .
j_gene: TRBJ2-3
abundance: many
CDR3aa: CATSRRQGGNTDTQYF
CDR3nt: TGTGCCACCAGCAGGCGGCAGGGGGGGAACACAGATACGCAGTATTTT

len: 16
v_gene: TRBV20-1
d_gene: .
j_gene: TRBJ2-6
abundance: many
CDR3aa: CSASPPGAGGANVLTF
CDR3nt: TGCAGTGCTAGTCCCCCGGGGGCGGGTGGGGCCAACGTCCTGACTTTC

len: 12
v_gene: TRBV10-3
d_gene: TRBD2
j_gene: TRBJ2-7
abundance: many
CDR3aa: CAIGTSSYEQYF
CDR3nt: TGTGCCATTGGGACTAGTTCCTACGAGCAGTACTTC

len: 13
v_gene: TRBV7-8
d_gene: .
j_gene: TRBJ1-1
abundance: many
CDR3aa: CASSLTVNTEAFF
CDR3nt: TGTGCCAGCAGCCTGACAGTGAACACTGAAGCTTTCTTT

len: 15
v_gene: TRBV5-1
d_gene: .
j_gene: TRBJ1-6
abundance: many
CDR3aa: CASSFSSPGESPLHF
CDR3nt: TGCGCCAGCAGCTTTAGTAGCCCGGGGGAGTCACCCCTCCACTTT

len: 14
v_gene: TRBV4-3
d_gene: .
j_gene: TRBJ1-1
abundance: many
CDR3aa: CASSQLDKVGEAFF
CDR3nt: TGCGCCAGCAGCCAACTAGACAAGGTGGGTGAAGCTTTCTTT

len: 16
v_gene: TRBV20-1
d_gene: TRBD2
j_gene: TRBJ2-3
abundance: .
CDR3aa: CSASALAGVCEDTQYF
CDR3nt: TGCAGTGCTAGCGCTCTAGCGGGGGTCTGCGAAGATACGCAGTATTTT

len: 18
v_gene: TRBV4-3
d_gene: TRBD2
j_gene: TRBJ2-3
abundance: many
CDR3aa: CASSQDGIAGGPQDTQYF
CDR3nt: TGCGCCAGCAGCCAAGATGGTATAGCGGGGGGGCCTCAAGATACGCAGTATTTT

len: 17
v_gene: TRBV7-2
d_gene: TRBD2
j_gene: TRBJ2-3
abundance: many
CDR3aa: CASSLGGGGRATDTQYF
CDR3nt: TGTGCCAGCAGCTTAGGGGGGGGAGGGAGGGCGACAGATACGCAGTATTTT

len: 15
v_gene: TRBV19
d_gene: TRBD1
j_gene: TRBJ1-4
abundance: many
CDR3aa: CANMTTGARNEKLFF
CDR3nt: TGTGCCAACATGACTACAGGGGCCCGAAATGAAAAACTGTTTTTT

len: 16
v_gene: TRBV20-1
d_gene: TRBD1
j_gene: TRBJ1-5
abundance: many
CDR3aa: CSASTQQGMANQPQHF
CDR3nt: TGCAGTGCTAGCACCCAACAGGGGATGGCGAATCAGCCCCAGCATTTT

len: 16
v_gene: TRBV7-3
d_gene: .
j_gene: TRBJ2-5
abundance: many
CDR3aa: CASSSGGRGNGETQYF
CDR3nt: TGTGCCAGCAGCTCCGGGGGCAGGGGGAACGGGGAGACCCAGTACTTC

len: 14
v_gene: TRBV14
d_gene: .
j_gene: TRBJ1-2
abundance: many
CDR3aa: CASSQEAGYRGYTF
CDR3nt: TGTGCCAGCAGCCAAGAGGCAGGGTATCGGGGCTACACCTTC

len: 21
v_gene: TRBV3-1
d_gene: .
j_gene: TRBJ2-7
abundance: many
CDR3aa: CASSHSRRARGQSVRSSEQYF
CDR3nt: TGTGCCAGCAGCCATTCCAGGAGGGCCCGGGGCCAGTCGGTCCGCTCGTCCGAGCAGTACTTC

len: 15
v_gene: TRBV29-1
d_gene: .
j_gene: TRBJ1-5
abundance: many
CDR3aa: CSVISKGGGNQPQHF
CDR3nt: TGCAGCGTCATAAGCAAAGGAGGGGGCAATCAGCCCCAGCATTTT

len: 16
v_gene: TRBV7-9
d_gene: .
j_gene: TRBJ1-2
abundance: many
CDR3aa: CASSHRGFFPNYGYTF
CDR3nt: TGTGCCAGCAGCCATAGGGGTTTTTTTCCTAACTATGGCTACACCTTC

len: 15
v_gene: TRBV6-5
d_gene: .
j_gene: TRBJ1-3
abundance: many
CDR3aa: CASRSAGSSGNTIYF
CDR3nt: TGTGCCAGCAGGTCCGCAGGGTCCTCTGGAAACACCATATATTTT

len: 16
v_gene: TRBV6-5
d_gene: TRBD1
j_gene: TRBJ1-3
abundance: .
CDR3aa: CASSYDRGSSGNTIYF
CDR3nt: TGTGCCAGCAGTTACGACAGGGGGAGCTCTGGAAACACCATATATTTT

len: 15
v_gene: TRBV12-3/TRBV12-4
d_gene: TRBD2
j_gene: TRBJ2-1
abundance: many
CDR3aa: CASTLRAGGPNEQFF
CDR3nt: TGTGCCAGCACCCTGCGGGCGGGGGGGCCAAATGAGCAGTTCTTC

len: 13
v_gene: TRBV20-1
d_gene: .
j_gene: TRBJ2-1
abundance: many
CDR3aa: CSARASVRDEQFF
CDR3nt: TGCAGTGCCAGGGCTAGCGTAAGGGATGAGCAGTTCTTC

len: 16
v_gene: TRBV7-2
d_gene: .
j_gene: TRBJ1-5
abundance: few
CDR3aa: CASSLGVQGRSQPQHF
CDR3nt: TGTGCCAGCAGCTTAGGCGTCCAAGGAAGATCTCAGCCCCAGCATTTT

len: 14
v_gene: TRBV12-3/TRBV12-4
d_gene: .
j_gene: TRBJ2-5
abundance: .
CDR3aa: CASSLLAGQGDQYF
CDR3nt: TGTGCCAGCAGCCTCCTGGCAGGCCAAGGGGACCAGTACTTC

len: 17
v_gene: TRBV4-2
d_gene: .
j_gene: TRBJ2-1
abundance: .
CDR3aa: CASSHPDRLSSYNEQFF
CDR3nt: TGTGCCAGCAGCCACCCCGATCGACTGAGCTCCTACAATGAGCAGTTCTTC

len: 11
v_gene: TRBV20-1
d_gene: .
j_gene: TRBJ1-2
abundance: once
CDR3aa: CSARLGYGYAF
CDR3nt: TGCAGTGCTAGGTTGGGGTATGGCTACGCCTTC

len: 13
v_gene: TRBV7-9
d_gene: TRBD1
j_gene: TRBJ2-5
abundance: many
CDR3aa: CASSGGTGETQYF
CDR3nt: TGTGCCAGCAGCGGCGGGACAGGGGAGACCCAGTACTTC

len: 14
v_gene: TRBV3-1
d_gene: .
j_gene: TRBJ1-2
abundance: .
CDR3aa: CASSQGGSDYGYTF
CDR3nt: TGTGCCAGCAGCCAAGGAGGGAGCGACTATGGCTACACCTTC

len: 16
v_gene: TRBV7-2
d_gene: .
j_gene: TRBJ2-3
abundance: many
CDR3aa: CASSTSGTRSTDTQYF
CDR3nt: .

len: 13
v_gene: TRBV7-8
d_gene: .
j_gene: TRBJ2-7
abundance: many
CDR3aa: CASSIQAHAEQYF
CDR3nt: TGTGCCAGCAGTATTCAGGCTCATGCGGAGCAGTACTTC

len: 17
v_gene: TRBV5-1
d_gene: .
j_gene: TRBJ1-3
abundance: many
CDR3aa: CASSPGGLQGAGNTIYF
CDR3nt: TGCGCCAGCAGCCCGGGGGGATTACAGGGAGCTGGAAACACCATATATTTT

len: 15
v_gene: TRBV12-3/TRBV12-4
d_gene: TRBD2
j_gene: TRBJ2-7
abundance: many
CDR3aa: CASSFEGGGPFEQYF
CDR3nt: TGTGCCAGCAGTTTTGAGGGCGGGGGGCCCTTCGAGCAGTACTTC

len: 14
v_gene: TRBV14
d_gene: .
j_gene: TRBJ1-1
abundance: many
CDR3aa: CASSKQGGVTEAFF
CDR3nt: TGTGCCAGCAGCAAACAGGGCGGGGTCACTGAAGCTTTCTTT

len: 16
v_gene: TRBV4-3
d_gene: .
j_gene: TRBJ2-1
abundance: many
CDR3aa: CASSLGSSSSYNEQFF
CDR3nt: TGCGCCAGCAGCCTTGGGAGCAGCAGCTCCTACAATGAGCAGTTCTTC

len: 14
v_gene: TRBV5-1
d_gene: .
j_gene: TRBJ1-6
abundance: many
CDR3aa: CASSLNRVHSPLHF
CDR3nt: TGCGCCAGCAGCTTAAACAGGGTTCATTCACCCCTCCACTTT

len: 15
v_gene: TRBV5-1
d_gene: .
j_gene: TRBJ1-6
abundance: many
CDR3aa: CASSLTGMDNSPLHF
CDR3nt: TGCGCCAGCAGCTTGACAGGGATGGATAATTCACCCCTCCACTTT

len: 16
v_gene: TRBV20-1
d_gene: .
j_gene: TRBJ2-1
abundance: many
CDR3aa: CSAEFLELSSYNEQFF
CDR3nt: TGCAGTGCTGAATTCTTGGAGTTGAGCTCCTACAATGAGCAGTTCTTC

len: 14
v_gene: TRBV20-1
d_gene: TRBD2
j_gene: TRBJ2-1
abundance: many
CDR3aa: CSARDRVAGAGKFF
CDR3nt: TGCAGTGCTAGAGATAGGGTAGCGGGGGCGGGGAAGTTCTTC

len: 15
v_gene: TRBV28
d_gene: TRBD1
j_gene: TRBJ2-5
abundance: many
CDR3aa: CASSFVQGAGETQYF
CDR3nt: TGTGCCAGCAGTTTCGTGCAGGGGGCGGGAGAGACCCAGTACTTC

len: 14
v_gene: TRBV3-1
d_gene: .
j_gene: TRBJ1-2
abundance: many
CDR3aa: CASSQEGNNYGYTF
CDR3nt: TGTGCCAGCAGCCAGGAGGGGAACAACTATGGCTACACCTTC

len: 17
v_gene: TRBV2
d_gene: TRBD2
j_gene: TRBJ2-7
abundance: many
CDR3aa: CASSEARRTSLSGEQYF
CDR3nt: TGTGCCAGCAGTGAAGCGCGGAGGACTAGCCTTTCGGGCGAGCAGTACTTC

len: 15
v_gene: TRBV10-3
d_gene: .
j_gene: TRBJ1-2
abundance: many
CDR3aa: CAISEQGPGFYGYTF
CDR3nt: TGTGCCATCAGTGAGCAGGGACCCGGGTTCTATGGCTACACCTTC

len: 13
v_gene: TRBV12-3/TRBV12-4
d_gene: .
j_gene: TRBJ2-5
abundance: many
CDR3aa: CASSYPEGETQYF
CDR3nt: TGTGCCAGCAGTTATCCGGAGGGGGAGACCCAGTACTTC

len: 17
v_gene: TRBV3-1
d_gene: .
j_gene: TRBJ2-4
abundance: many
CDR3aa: CASSQGSGGGSRNIQYF
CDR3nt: TGTGCCAGCAGCCAAGGGTCAGGAGGGGGGAGCAGAAACATTCAGTACTTC

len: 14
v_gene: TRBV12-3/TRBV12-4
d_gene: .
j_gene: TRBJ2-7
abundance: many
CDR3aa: CASSFQPRTYEQYF
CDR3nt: TGTGCCAGCAGTTTCCAGCCTAGAACCTACGAGCAGTACTTC

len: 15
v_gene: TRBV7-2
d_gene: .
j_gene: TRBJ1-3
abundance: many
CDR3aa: CASSSLQGTGNTIYF
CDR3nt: TGTGCCAGCAGCTCGCTACAGGGAACTGGAAACACCATATATTTT

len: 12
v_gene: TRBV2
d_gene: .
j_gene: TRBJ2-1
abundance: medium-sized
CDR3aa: CANRQSDNRQFF
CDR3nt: TGTGCCAACCGGCAATCAGACAATCGGCAGTTCTTC

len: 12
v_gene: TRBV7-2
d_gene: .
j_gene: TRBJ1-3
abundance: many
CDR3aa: CASSSAGNTIYF
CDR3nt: TGTGCCAGCAGCTCAGCAGGAAACACCATATATTTT

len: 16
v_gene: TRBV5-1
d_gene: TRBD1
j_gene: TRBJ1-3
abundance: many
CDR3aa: CASSSTGQGPGNTIYF
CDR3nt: TGCGCCAGCAGCTCGACGGGACAGGGCCCCGGAAACACCATATATTTT

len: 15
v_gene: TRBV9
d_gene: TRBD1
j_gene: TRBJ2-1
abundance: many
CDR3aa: CASSVDRGPNNEQFF
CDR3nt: TGTGCCAGCAGCGTCGACAGGGGGCCTAACAATGAGCAGTTCTTC